This entry lists 25 T cell receptor beta chains sequenced from one sample in a study of PD-1 blockade in classical Hodgkin lymphoma. Repertoires were generated with immunoSEQ multiplex PCR, while TCRdb's copy carries only in-frame clones and drops some. The sample has roughly 100,000 clones; about 93% are singletons. Time point noted: cycle 4 day 1 (C4D1), after less than 7 weeks of nivolumab. In every patient, relapse followed autologous stem cell transplantation, while exposure to brentuximab vedotin differed. The specimen comprised peripheral blood mononuclear cells (PBMCs), sampled before the fourth cycle of nivolumab. The receptor set was obtained from a human donor with classical Hodgkin lymphoma.

The chain uses TRBV27 and TRBJ1-3; 9 bases are a match to TRBD1. This CDR3 has 17 amino acids. Unmatched junction bases numbered 15, after V lost 5 bases and J lost 7 bases. Germline V CDR1 and CDR2: MNHEY, SMNVEV (reference sequence). The CDR3 nucleotides are TGTGCCAGCAGTCCCTTAACAGGGGGCGCGGTATTGAACACCATATATTTT. It yields the protein CASSPLTGGAVLNTIYF.

This chain joins TRBV12-5 and TRBJ2-1, with D perhaps matching TRBD2 (5 bases). V dropped 2 bases and J dropped 8 bases, with 10 bases sitting between them. In germline, CDR1 is LGHNT, CDR2 FRNRAP. The CDR3 extends over 13 amino acids. The CDR3 nucleotides read TGTGCTAGTGGTTTGAACGCCGGGGATGAGCAGTTCTTC. Amino acids: CASGLNAGDEQFF.

The chain combines TRBV7-6 with TRBJ2-1; 9 bases line up with TRBD2. The ends lost 0 bases at V and 4 bases at J; junction bases unmatched: 4. CDR1 is SGHVS, CDR2 FNYEAQ, per germline. The CDR3 covers 16 residues. CDR3 coding DNA: TGTGCCAGCAGCTTAGCCGAGACTAGCGGATACAATGAGCAGTTCTTC. It specifies CASSLAETSGYNEQFF.

In this sample, this clone turned up once. This chain joins TRBV1 and TRBJ2-3; the table's D call, TRBD2, has no DNA check behind it. TRBV1 is marked as a pseudogene. The CDR3 spans 17 residues. CDR3 residues: CTSSQGASGKAADTQYF. The DNA for the CDR3 is TGCACCAGCAGCCAAGGGGCTAGCGGGAAGGCGGCAGATACGCAGTATTTT.

This sequence joins TRBV27 and TRBJ2-7; D not certain. CDR1 is MNHEY and CDR2 is SMNVEV in the germline V gene (reference sequence). The CDR3 has 13 residues. V shed 6 bases and J shed 5 bases, with 14 bases lying between them. The CDR3 sequence is CASSLTASNEQYF. The CDR3 region has the DNA TGTGCCAGCAGCTTAACTGCGTCTAACGAGCAGTACTTC.

Notes on this clone: A read error may account for a junction end that differs from germline. The chain employs TRBV6-5 and TRBJ2-7, with TRBD1 as a possible D gene (5 bases). Germline V lookup: CDR1 MNHEY, CDR2 SVGAGI. There are 13 residues in the CDR3. This chain's CDR3 is CASSYKTEYAQYF. CDR3 nucleotide sequence: TGTGCCAGCAGTTACAAGACAGAGTACGCGCAGTACTTC.

The chain joins TRBV4-2 to TRBJ1-2, with a weak D call TRBD1 (5 bases). Germline assignment: CDR1 LGHNA and CDR2 YNFKEQ. V was pared by 2 bases and J by 5 bases, with 18 bases between. This CDR3 comprises 16 residues. The CDR3 loop is CASSQRGAGPVYGYTF. The CDR3 nucleotides read TGTGCCAGCAGCCAACGGGGAGCAGGGCCGGTTTATGGCTACACCTTC.

This rearrangement joins TRBV6-1 to TRBJ1-2; D gene uncertain. This CDR3 region has 12 residues. Trimming left V 5 bases short and J 8 bases short, with 12 bases between. Per germline, CDR1 MNHNS and CDR2 SASEGT. CDR3 sequence (DNA): TGTGCCAGCAGTATTTCGCTCGGGGGCTACACCTTC. Its translation: CASSISLGGYTF.

J is TRBJ1-1 and V is TRBV15; no clear D gene. V lost 0 bases and J 7 bases, leaving 12 bases between the germline ends. This CDR3 is 14 amino acids long. Germline CDR1 is LNHNV and CDR2 is YYDKDF (reference sequence). The CDR3 loop is CATSRDSAGDEAFF. The CDR3 bases are TGTGCCACCAGCAGAGATAGCGCAGGCGATGAAGCTTTCTTT. Complete variable domain (other parts from reference TRBV15 and TRBJ1-1): DAMVIQNPRYQVTQFGKPVTLSCSQTLNHNVMYWYQQKSSQAPKLLFHYYDKDFNNEADTPDNFQSRRPNTSFCFLDIRSPGLGDTAMYLCATSRDSAGDEAFFGQGTRLTVV.

The rearrangement joins TRBV25-1 to TRBJ2-1; D not certain. This CDR3 is built from 11 residues. The V end lost 4 bases, the J end lost 7 bases, and 5 bases lay between the germline ends. Germline CDR1 is MGHDK and CDR2 is SYGVNS. The DNA for the CDR3 is TGTGCCAGCAGTGGACGAAATGAGCAGTTCTTC. Amino acid sequence: CASSGRNEQFF.

The genes are TRBV7-6 and TRBJ1-5; a weak D match, TRBD1 (5 bases). Germline V gene data show CDR1 as SGHVS and CDR2 as FNYEAQ. The V and J ends lost 1 base and 4 bases respectively, with 8 bases between them. The CDR3 spans 14 residues. The CDR3 loop reads CASSLGSGNQPQHF. CDR3 nucleotides: TGTGCCAGCAGCTTAGGGTCAGGGAATCAGCCCCAGCATTTT.

This sequence joins TRBV7-6 and TRBJ2-5; a weak D match, TRBD2 (6 bases). Trimming left V 5 bases short and J 2 bases short, with 12 bases between. The CDR3 is 14 residues long. CDR1 is SGHVS and CDR2 is FNYEAQ in the germline V gene. The CDR3 protein is CASSLLAVQETQYF. The CDR3, as DNA: TGTGCCAGCAGCCTACTAGCAGTACAAGAGACCCAGTACTTC.

V usage is TRBV27 and J usage is TRBJ1-1; D possibly corresponds to TRBD1 (5 bases). The CDR3 length is 16 residues. V lost 2 bases and J 0 bases, leaving 13 bases between the germline ends. CDR1 and CDR2 from the germline V gene are MNHEY and SMNVEV (reference sequence). The CDR3 DNA sequence: TGTGCCAGCAGTTTAAAAGGGACTCTCATGAACACTGAAGCTTTCTTT. Its protein is CASSLKGTLMNTEAFF.

This clone was seen more than once but under ten times. The chain recombines TRBV7-9 with TRBJ1-2; a possible D gene is TRBD1 (6 bases). Looked up from germline, CDR1 is SEHNR and CDR2 is FQNEAQ (reference sequence). V lost 5 bases, J lost 7 bases, and 17 bases lay in between. This CDR3 region has 14 residues. CDR3 region: CASSPYREEGGYTF. In DNA, the CDR3 is TGTGCCAGCAGCCCCTACAGGGAAGAGGGTGGCTACACCTTC.

CDR3 protein: CASSFLRGASNQPQHF. The CDR3, as DNA: TGTGCCAGCAGTTTTTTAAGGGGGGCTAGCAATCAGCCCCAGCATTTT. The genes are TRBV28 and TRBJ1-5; perhaps TRBD1 as D (6 bases). The length of the CDR3 is 16 residues. Trimming removed 3 bases at V and 0 bases at J, with 12 bases between. In germline, CDR1 is MDHEN, CDR2 SYDVKM.

The chain employs TRBV30 and TRBJ1-2; D not resolved. This CDR3 spans 11 amino acids. Trimming stripped 8 bases from V and 2 bases from J, with 9 bases between. The germline gives CDR1 GTSNPN, CDR2 SVGIG (reference sequence). The CDR3 here is CAANTNYGYTF. The CDR3 region has the DNA TGTGCCGCGAATACCAACTATGGCTACACCTTC.

The chain couples TRBV28 to TRBJ1-5; D uncertain. The length of the CDR3 is 19 residues. Germline lookup yields CDR1 MDHEN and CDR2 SYDVKM. Trimming shortened V by 2 bases and J by 0 bases, and 20 bases separated the two germline ends. CDR3 region: CASSLGLGSQTGSNQPQHF. The CDR3 region has the DNA TGTGCCAGCAGTTTAGGGCTGGGATCGCAGACGGGTAGCAATCAGCCCCAGCATTTT.

The chain carries TRBV10-3 and TRBJ1-1, with D possibly being TRBD1 (6 bases). Germline loops: CDR1 ENHRY, CDR2 SYGVKD. The CDR3 covers 12 residues. The V end was cut by 8 bases, the J end by 3 bases, with 10 bases between. CDR3 loop: CAIQGYDTEAFF. The DNA for the CDR3 is TGTGCCATCCAGGGGTATGACACTGAAGCTTTCTTT.

This chain uses TRBV27 with TRBJ1-4; D possibly corresponds to TRBD1 (5 bases). The germline CDR1 and CDR2 sequences are MNHEY and SMNVEV (reference sequence). The V gene lost 2 bases and the J gene lost 0 bases, with 10 bases spanning the gap. CDR3 size: 16 residues. CDR3 residues: CASSLKLRATNEKLFF. CDR3 DNA sequence: TGTGCCAGCAGTTTAAAGCTCAGGGCAACTAATGAAAAACTGTTTTTT.

V and J are TRBV14 and TRBJ2-1, with unresolved D. V was shortened by 4 bases and J by 7 bases, with 17 bases between the two germline ends. The CDR3 has 15 amino acids. Germline CDR1 and CDR2: SGHDN and FVKESK. The DNA for the CDR3 is TGTGCCAGCAGCCCTACGACTGGTAGCCCGAATGAGCAGTTCTTC. It translates to CASSPTTGSPNEQFF. Supplemented by reference TRBV14 and TRBJ2-1, the full variable domain reads EAGVTQFPSHSVIEKGQTVTLRCDPISGHDNLYWYRRVMGKEIKFLLHFVKESKQDESGMPNNRFLAERTGGTYSTLKVQPAELEDSGVYFCASSPTTGSPNEQFFGPGTRLTVL.

The rearrangement uses TRBV27 and TRBJ2-4; D is perhaps TRBD2 (5 bases). CDR3 length equals 16 residues. Deletions cut 3 bases from V and 4 bases from J, with 16 bases between. Germline assignment: CDR1 MNHEY and CDR2 SMNVEV (reference sequence). CDR3 loop: CASSFFLSGKKNIQYF. The CDR3, as DNA: TGTGCCAGCAGTTTTTTCCTGAGCGGCAAGAAAAACATTCAGTACTTC.

The chain has TRBV18 and TRBJ2-3; 14 bases agree with TRBD2. V lost 6 bases and J lost 4; bases outside the gene matches: 12. CDR3 length equals 18 residues. Germline V gene sequence: CDR1 KGHSH, CDR2 LQKENI. CDR3 DNA: TGTGCCAGCTCGCTCAGGGGACTAGCGGGAGTAGGAGCAGATACGCAGTATTTT. This sequence encodes CASSLRGLAGVGADTQYF. Complete variable domain (other parts from reference TRBV18 and TRBJ2-3): NAGVMQNPRHLVRRRGQEARLRCSPMKGHSHVYWYRQLPEEGLKFMVYLQKENIIDESGMPKERFSAEFPKEGPSILRIQQVVRGDSAAYFCASSLRGLAGVGADTQYFGPGTRLTVL.

This clone has just one count. V usage is TRBV5-1 and J usage is TRBJ2-7; 7 bases are shared with TRBD1. Germline V gene data show CDR1 as SGHRS and CDR2 as YFSETQ. The J segment lost 3 bases and the V segment lost 0 bases, leaving 3 bases of the junction unmatched. This CDR3 contains 14 residues. The CDR3 protein is CASSLGGQNYEQYF. CDR3 DNA: TGCGCCAGCAGCTTGGGGGGACAGAACTACGAGCAGTACTTC.

For the CDR3, the DNA is TGTGCCAGCAGCTTATTGGGACCGGCCCCTGGAGAGCAGTACTTC. This gives the protein CASSLLGPAPGEQYF. J is TRBJ2-7 and V is TRBV7-9, with D possibly called TRBD1 or TRBD2 (5 bases each). Germline V lookup: CDR1 SEHNR, CDR2 FQNEAQ (reference sequence). With 2 bases removed from V and 7 bases from J, the gap between germline ends came to 18 bases. This CDR3 comprises 15 residues.

The chain combines TRBV7-2 with TRBJ2-1, with 11 positions matching TRBD2. The CDR3 covers 16 residues. Unmatched junction bases numbered 1, after V lost 0 bases and J lost 3 bases. CDR1 and CDR2 from the germline V gene are SGHTA and FQGNSA. As DNA, the CDR3 is TGTGCCAGCAGCTTAGCGACTAGCGGGATCTACAATGAGCAGTTCTTC. It translates to CASSLATSGIYNEQFF.